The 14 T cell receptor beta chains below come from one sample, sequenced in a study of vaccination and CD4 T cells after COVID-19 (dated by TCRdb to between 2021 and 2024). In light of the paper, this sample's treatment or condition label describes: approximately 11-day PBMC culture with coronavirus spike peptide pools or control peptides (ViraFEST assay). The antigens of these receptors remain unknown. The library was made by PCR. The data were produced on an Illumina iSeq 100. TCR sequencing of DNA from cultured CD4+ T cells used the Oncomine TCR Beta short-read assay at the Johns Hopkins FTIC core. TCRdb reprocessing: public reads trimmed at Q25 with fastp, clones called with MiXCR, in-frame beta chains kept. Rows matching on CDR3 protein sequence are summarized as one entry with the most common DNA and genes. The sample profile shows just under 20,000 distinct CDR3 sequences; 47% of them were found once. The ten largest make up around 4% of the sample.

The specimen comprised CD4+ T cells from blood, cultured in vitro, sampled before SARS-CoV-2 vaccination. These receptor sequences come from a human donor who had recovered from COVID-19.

The DNA for the CDR3 is TGTGCCAGCTCACCGGGGGGTACTTACGAGCAGTACTTC. Protein sequence: CASSPGGTYEQYF. This rearrangement joins TRBV18 to TRBJ2-7; the D gene is possibly TRBD2 (6 bases). CDR3 size: 13 residues. Germline CDR1 is KGHSH and CDR2 is LQKENI. Trimming took off 3 bases at V and 4 bases at J, with 10 bases between the two ends.

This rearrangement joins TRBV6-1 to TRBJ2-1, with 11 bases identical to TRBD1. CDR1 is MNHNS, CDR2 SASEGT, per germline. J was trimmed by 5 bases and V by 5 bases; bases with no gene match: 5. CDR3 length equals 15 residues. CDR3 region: CASSQDRGHDNEQFF. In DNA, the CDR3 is TGTGCCAGCAGTCAGGACAGGGGGCACGACAATGAGCAGTTCTTC.

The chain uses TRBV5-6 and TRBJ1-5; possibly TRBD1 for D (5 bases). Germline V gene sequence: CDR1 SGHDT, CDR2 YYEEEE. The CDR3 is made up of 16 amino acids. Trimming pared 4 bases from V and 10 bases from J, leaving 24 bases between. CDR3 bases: TGTGCCAGCAGCAAGTATCAGGGTGTTGGGGGGTCACCCCAGCATTTT. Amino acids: CASSKYQGVGGSPQHF.

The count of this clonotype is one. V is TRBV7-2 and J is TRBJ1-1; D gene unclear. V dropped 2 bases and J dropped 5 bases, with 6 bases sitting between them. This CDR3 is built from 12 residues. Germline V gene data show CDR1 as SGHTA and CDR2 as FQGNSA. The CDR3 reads CASSLWRTEAFF. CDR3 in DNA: TGTGCCAGCAGCTTATGGAGGACTGAAGCTTTCTTT.

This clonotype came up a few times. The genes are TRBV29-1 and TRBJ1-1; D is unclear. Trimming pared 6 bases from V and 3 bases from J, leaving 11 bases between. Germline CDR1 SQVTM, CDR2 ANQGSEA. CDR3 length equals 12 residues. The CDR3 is CSVPPRDTEAFF. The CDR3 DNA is TGCAGCGTCCCTCCAAGGGACACTGAAGCTTTCTTT.

The CDR3 DNA sequence: TGTGCCAGCAGTACCTTCACAGGGGGCAGGGGTGGCTACACCTTC. Translated, it gives CASSTFTGGRGGYTF. The chain employs TRBV2 and TRBJ1-2; TRBD1 matches 9 bases. V trimming: 5 bases; J trimming: 7 bases; junction bases outside the gene matches: 11. This CDR3 spans 15 amino acids. The germline V gene encodes CDR1 SNHLY and CDR2 FYNNEI.

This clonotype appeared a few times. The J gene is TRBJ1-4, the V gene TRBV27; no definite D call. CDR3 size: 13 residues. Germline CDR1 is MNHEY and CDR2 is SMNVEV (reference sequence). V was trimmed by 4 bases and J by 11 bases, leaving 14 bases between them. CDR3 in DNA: TGTGCCAGCAGTTCCACCGCCACGGGGAAACTGTTTTTT. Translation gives CASSSTATGKLFF.

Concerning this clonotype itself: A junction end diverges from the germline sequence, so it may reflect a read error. The chain's CDR3 is CASSQDRQGGSTEAFF. The CDR3, as DNA: TGCGCCAGCAGCCAGGACCGTCAGGGAGGTAGCACTGAAGCTTTCTTT. The chain couples TRBV7-3 to TRBJ1-1, with D perhaps matching TRBD1 (5 bases). The CDR3 loop spans 16 amino acids. Germline CDR1 and CDR2: SGHTA and FQGTGA.

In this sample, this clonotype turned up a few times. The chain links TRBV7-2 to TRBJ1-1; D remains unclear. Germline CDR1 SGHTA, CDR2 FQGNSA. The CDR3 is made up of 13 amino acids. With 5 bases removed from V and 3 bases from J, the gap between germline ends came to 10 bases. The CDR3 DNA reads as TGTGCCAGCAGCCCCATCGTGGACACTGAAGCTTTCTTT. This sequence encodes CASSPIVDTEAFF.

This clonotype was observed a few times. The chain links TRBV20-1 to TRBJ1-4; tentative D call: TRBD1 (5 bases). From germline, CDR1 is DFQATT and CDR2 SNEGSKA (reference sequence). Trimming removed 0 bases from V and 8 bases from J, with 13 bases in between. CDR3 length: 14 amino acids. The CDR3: CSARDWGVGEKLFF. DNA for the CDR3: TGCAGTGCTAGAGACTGGGGGGTGGGCGAAAAACTGTTTTTT.

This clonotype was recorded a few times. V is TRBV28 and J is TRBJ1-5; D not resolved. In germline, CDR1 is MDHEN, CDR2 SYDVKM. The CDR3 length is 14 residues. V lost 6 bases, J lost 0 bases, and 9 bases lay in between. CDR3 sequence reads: CASSFGPSNQPQHF. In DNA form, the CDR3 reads TGTGCCAGCAGCTTCGGACCTAGCAATCAGCCCCAGCATTTT.

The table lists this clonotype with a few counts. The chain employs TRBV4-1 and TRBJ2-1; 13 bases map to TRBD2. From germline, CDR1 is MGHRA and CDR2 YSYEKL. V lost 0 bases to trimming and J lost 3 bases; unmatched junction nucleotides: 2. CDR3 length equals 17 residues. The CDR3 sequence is CASSQDRLAGGYNEQFF. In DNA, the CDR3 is TGCGCCAGCAGCCAAGATCGACTAGCGGGGGGCTACAATGAGCAGTTCTTC.

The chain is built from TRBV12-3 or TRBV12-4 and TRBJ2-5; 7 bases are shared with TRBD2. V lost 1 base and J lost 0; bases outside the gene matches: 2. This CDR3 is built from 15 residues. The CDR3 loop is CASSLGGGYQETQYF. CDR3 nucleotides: TGTGCCAGCAGTTTAGGCGGGGGATACCAAGAGACCCAGTACTTC.

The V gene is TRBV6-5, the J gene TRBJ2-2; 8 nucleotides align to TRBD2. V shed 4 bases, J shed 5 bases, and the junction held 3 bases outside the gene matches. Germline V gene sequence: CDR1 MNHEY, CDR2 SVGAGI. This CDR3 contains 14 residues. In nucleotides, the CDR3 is TGTGCCAGCAGTTTAGGCGGGAGGACCGGGGAGCTGTTTTTT. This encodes CASSLGGRTGELFF.